This is a list of T cell receptor beta chains from one sample in a study of cytomegalovirus exposure and HLA in healthy donors. Clones were sequenced by immunoSEQ multiplex PCR, and TCRdb holds only the in-frame ones, with some missing. The sample yields 75,000 to 80,000 clones, less than 85% seen once. The sequencing input was PBMCs. The receptors originated from a male donor in good health and CMV-seronegative. CDR3s leave out the opening cysteine and the closing phenylalanine or tryptophan. The order of the fields is V gene, clone size, J gene, CDR3 protein. Expanded clones are given a class, and other clones once, few, many or no size at all.

V gene: TRBV29-1; clone size: -; J gene: TRBJ2-3; CDR3 protein: SATGTGKITDTQY
V gene: TRBV6-6; clone size: -; J gene: TRBJ2-3; CDR3 protein: ASSYPNRGASDTQY
V gene: TRBV9; clone size: -; J gene: TRBJ1-2; CDR3 protein: ASSVSSRMESGYT
V gene: TRBV6-1; clone size: -; J gene: TRBJ1-6; CDR3 protein: ASSEQGASNSPLH
V gene: TRBV2; clone size: -; J gene: TRBJ2-7; CDR3 protein: ASSGSYEQY
V gene: TRBV6-5; clone size: -; J gene: TRBJ1-1; CDR3 protein: ASSLTQHTEAF
V gene: TRBV4-1; clone size: -; J gene: TRBJ2-1; CDR3 protein: ASSAPPGQGPKVYNEQF
V gene: TRBV20-1; clone size: -; J gene: TRBJ2-7; CDR3 protein: SARELASQY
V gene: TRBV2; clone size: few; J gene: -; CDR3 protein: ASTETGGADQPQY
V gene: TRBV2; clone size: -; J gene: TRBJ1-1; CDR3 protein: ASSELKTGLGLYTEAF
V gene: TRBV5-1; clone size: -; J gene: TRBJ2-5; CDR3 protein: ASSLGSAPETQY
V gene: TRBV4-1; clone size: -; J gene: TRBJ1-2; CDR3 protein: ASSQELGNYYGYT
V gene: TRBV19; clone size: -; J gene: TRBJ1-3; CDR3 protein: ASMERTGGNTIY
V gene: TRBV4-1; clone size: -; J gene: TRBJ2-3; CDR3 protein: ASSQDWTSGARGTDTQY
V gene: TRBV6-5; clone size: few; J gene: TRBJ2-7; CDR3 protein: ASSPDWYEQY
V gene: TRBV6-1; clone size: -; J gene: TRBJ2-7; CDR3 protein: ATRIQLAAHYEQY
V gene: TRBV10-1; clone size: -; J gene: TRBJ2-1; CDR3 protein: ASRPDTGTRKGNEQF
V gene: TRBV6-5; clone size: -; J gene: TRBJ2-7; CDR3 protein: ASSYSWTGTYEQY
V gene: TRBV9; clone size: -; J gene: TRBJ2-7; CDR3 protein: ASSLRDGRGYEQY
V gene: TRBV25-1; clone size: once; J gene: TRBJ1-5; CDR3 protein: ASSARGQNQPQH